This entry lists 23 T cell receptor beta chains sequenced from one sample in a study of regulatory T cells in long-lasting Graves disease (TCRdb year 2021). Library prep was done by multiplex PCR. TCRdb names Illumina HiSeq 4000 as the instrument used. TCR beta libraries were built with iRepertoire HTBI primers and Arm-PCR amplification of CDR3 regions. The public reads were run again by TCRdb, first through fastp at Q25 and then through MiXCR, and only productive beta chains were kept. CDR3 protein duplicates are merged, each entry listing the most common genes and DNA. The sample yields about 430,000 distinct CDR3 sequences; roughly 21% were counted once. Roughly an eighth of the sample goes to the ten largest clones. The time point label, read with the paper, signifies: persistent/refractory GD, antithyroid drugs over 5 years with positive TRAb. For both TCR sequencing and RNA sequencing, RNA was extracted from PBMCs in TRIzol.

The specimen comprised peripheral blood mononuclear cells (PBMCs), sampled when the disease was refractory, from a patient treated with antithyroid drugs. The source is a female donor with Graves disease.

This clonotype was seen at least ten times. The chain couples TRBV2 to TRBJ2-5, with 7 bases aligning to TRBD1. The CDR3 loop spans 13 amino acids. Unmatched junction bases numbered 5, after V lost 8 bases and J lost 2 bases. Germline CDR1 is SNHLY and CDR2 is FYNNEI. The CDR3, as DNA: TGTGCCAGCCAGGGACAGACACAAGAGACCCAGTACTTC. Translating it yields CASQGQTQETQYF.

This clonotype was counted at least ten times. V usage is TRBV11-3 and J usage is TRBJ2-5; no reliable D call. Germline loops: CDR1 SGHNT, CDR2 YENEEA. This CDR3 comprises 12 residues. Trimming pared 5 bases from V and 5 bases from J, leaving 9 bases between. CDR3 coding DNA: TGTGCCAGCAGCCTCCGTGTGGAGACCCAGTACTTC. Its translation: CASSLRVETQYF.

Ten or more counts support this clonotype. The chain carries TRBV2 and TRBJ1-4; maybe TRBD1 (6 bases). V was cut by 6 bases and J by 7 bases, with 18 bases left in between. The CDR3 spans 15 residues. The germline CDR1 and CDR2 sequences are SNHLY and FYNNEI. The CDR3 nucleotides read TGTGCCAGCAGAGACCGGGACACTGGGAGTGAAAAACTGTTTTTT. Translated, it gives CASRDRDTGSEKLFF.

This clonotype was found many times. CDR3: CASSPRTASSNQPQHF. The CDR3 DNA sequence: TGTGCCAGCAGTCCCCGGACTGCAAGTAGCAATCAGCCCCAGCATTTT. V usage is TRBV6-1 and J usage is TRBJ1-5; D ambiguous. Deletions cut 5 bases from V and 0 bases from J, with 14 bases between. There are 16 residues in the CDR3. The V gene's germline CDR1 is MNHNS and CDR2 SASEGT.

In regard to this clonotype: This clone may be a read error of a much larger clone one base away. V and J are TRBV11-2 and TRBJ1-4; TRBD1 is a possible D gene (5 bases). Trimming stripped 6 bases from V and 8 bases from J, with 16 bases between. Germline V gives CDR1 SGHAT, CDR2 FQNNGV. The CDR3 spans 14 residues. The CDR3 is CASSFGVRGEKLFF. As DNA, the CDR3 is TGTGCCAGCAGTTTCGGGGTGAGGGGCGAAAAACTGTTTTTT.

This clonotype was observed a single time. This may arise from a read error, as a much more abundant clone is one base away. The J gene is TRBJ2-7, the V gene TRBV20-1; D could derive from TRBD1 or TRBD2 (5 bases each). The CDR3 runs 12 residues. The V gene's germline CDR1 is DFQATT and CDR2 SNEGSKA (reference sequence). CDR3 residues: CSARQGPYEQHF. CDR3 DNA: TGCAGTGCTAGACAGGGACCGTACGAGCAGCACTTC.

This clonotype occurred many times. V gene TRBV18 combines with J gene TRBJ1-5; D unclear. This CDR3 comprises 14 residues. V was trimmed by 5 bases and J by 3 bases, leaving 11 bases between them. From germline, CDR1 is KGHSH and CDR2 LQKENI. CDR3 region: CASSLSGPNQPQHF. The CDR3 DNA follows: TGTGCCAGCTCATTGTCCGGGCCCAATCAGCCCCAGCATTTT.

This clonotype showed up many times. The chain employs TRBV15 and TRBJ1-4; D remains unclear. Germline CDR1 LNHNV, CDR2 YYDKDF (reference sequence). CDR3 length: 15 amino acids. Trimming cost V 4 bases and J 4 bases, with 13 bases left between them. The CDR3 is CATSTRDEDNEKLFF. The CDR3 coding sequence is TGTGCCACCAGCACGCGAGACGAAGATAATGAAAAACTGTTTTTT. The variable domain in full, completed from reference TRBV15 and TRBJ1-4, reads DAMVIQNPRYQVTQFGKPVTLSCSQTLNHNVMYWYQQKSSQAPKLLFHYYDKDFNNEADTPDNFQSRRPNTSFCFLDIRSPGLGDTAMYLCATSTRDEDNEKLFFGSGTQLSVL.

With regard to this clonotype: A read error may account for a junction end that differs from germline. The chain couples TRBV28 to TRBJ1-5; the D is unclear. The CDR3 runs to 16 residues. Germline V gene lookup returns CDR1 MDHEN and CDR2 SYDVKM. CDR3 bases: TGTGCCGGCAGTTCGACCCGCGCAGGCGGCAATCAGCCCCAGCATTTT. It is translated as CAGSSTRAGGNQPQHF.

This clonotype was seen at least ten times. The chain is built from TRBV6-1 and TRBJ1-1; D uncertain. The length of the CDR3 is 14 residues. Between the trimmed V and J ends, which lost 5 bases and 0 bases, there was a span of 10 bases. Per the germline V gene, CDR1 is MNHNS and CDR2 is SASEGT. The CDR3 bases are TGTGCCAGCAGTACCGAGGAGATGAACACTGAAGCTTTCTTT. Its translation: CASSTEEMNTEAFF.

The V gene is TRBV5-4, the J gene TRBJ2-3, with 11 bases that match TRBD2. This CDR3 region has 19 residues. Looked up from germline, CDR1 is SGHNT and CDR2 is YYREEE (reference sequence). After removal of 2 bases from V and 4 bases from J, the junction contained 15 bases not matched to a gene. The CDR3 coding sequence is TGTGCCAGCAGCTTTCCACCGGGACTAGCGGAGATAGGCGCAGATACGCAGTATTTT. This sequence encodes CASSFPPGLAEIGADTQYF.

The chain recombines TRBV28 with TRBJ1-5, with D uncertain. The CDR3 runs 14 residues. From germline, CDR1 is MDHEN and CDR2 SYDVKM. Trimming shortened V by 2 bases and J by 4 bases, and 9 bases separated the two germline ends. Here the CDR3 DNA reads TGTGCCAGCAGTTTAGACTTTGCAAATCAGCCCCAGCATTTT. Translated: CASSLDFANQPQHF.

This chain uses TRBV19 with TRBJ2-7; 10 bases are shared with TRBD1. The CDR3 has 14 residues. The trim removed 3 bases at V and 6 bases at J, leaving 5 bases unmatched. Germline CDR1 is LNHDA and CDR2 is SQIVND (reference sequence). The CDR3 is CASSIGTGASEQYF. CDR3 DNA sequence: TGTGCCAGTAGTATCGGGACAGGGGCGTCCGAGCAGTACTTC.

CDR3 sequence: CSAGTGDFREKLFF. In DNA form, the CDR3 reads TGCAGCGCAGGGACAGGGGACTTTCGTGAAAAACTGTTTTTT. The V gene is TRBV29-1, the J gene TRBJ1-4; 10 bases fit TRBD1. CDR1 is SQVTM, CDR2 ANQGSEA, per germline. V lost 7 bases, J lost 7 bases, and 9 bases stayed unmatched. The CDR3 spans 14 residues.

This clonotype was observed many times. The chain has TRBV20-1 and TRBJ1-2; 12 bases are shared with TRBD1. This CDR3 has 15 residues. V was clipped by 4 bases and J by 8 bases; unmatched bases: 11. Germline assignment: CDR1 DFQATT and CDR2 SNEGSKA (reference sequence). The CDR3 spells CSATPGQGAPRGYTF. CDR3 in DNA: TGCAGTGCTACCCCGGGACAGGGGGCGCCAAGGGGCTACACCTTC.

This clonotype was picked up a small number of times. V gene TRBV7-9 combines with J gene TRBJ2-6; either TRBD1 or TRBD2 may supply D (5 bases each). V shed 4 bases and J shed 0 bases, with 10 bases lying between them. The CDR3 extends over 16 amino acids. Germline loops: CDR1 SEHNR, CDR2 FQNEAQ (reference sequence). The CDR3 coding sequence is TGTGCCAGCAGCTCTGGGGCGGGCTCTGGGGCCAACGTCCTGACTTTC. Amino acids: CASSSGAGSGANVLTF.

The chain uses TRBV4-1 and TRBJ2-2; D is unresolved. The CDR3 length is 15 residues. V lost 1 base and J 4 bases, leaving 10 bases between the germline ends. CDR1 is MGHRA and CDR2 is YSYEKL in the germline V gene. The CDR3 spells CASSQVQEFTGELFF. CDR3 bases: TGCGCCAGCAGCCAAGTCCAGGAGTTCACCGGGGAGCTGTTTTTT.

This clonotype was counted at least ten times. The rearrangement uses TRBV29-1 and TRBJ2-7; the D gene is possibly TRBD1 (5 bases). The CDR3 is 13 amino acids. Trimming shortened V by 7 bases and J by 3 bases, and 16 bases separated the two germline ends. Germline lookup yields CDR1 SQVTM and CDR2 ANQGSEA. This CDR3 reads CSASGNTVYEQYF. CDR3 DNA: TGCAGCGCCTCAGGGAATACCGTCTACGAGCAGTACTTC.

In its sample, this clonotype was seen many times. V usage is TRBV28 and J usage is TRBJ2-7, with D possibly being TRBD2 (5 bases). The germline V gene encodes CDR1 MDHEN and CDR2 SYDVKM. V shed 5 bases and J shed 0 bases, with 14 bases lying between them. This CDR3 is 15 amino acids long. The CDR3 loop is CASSITGLPSYEQYF. CDR3 in DNA: TGTGCCAGCAGTATCACCGGACTTCCCTCCTACGAGCAGTACTTC.

In its sample, this clonotype was seen a few times. The chain is built from TRBV11-2 and TRBJ1-6; D ambiguous. The germline V and J ends were trimmed by 5 bases and 8 bases, with 13 bases remaining between them. This CDR3 region has 14 residues. Germline V CDR1 and CDR2: SGHAT, FQNNGV. The CDR3 region has the DNA TGTGCCAGCAGCCCCTGGTCCGGCGATTCACCCCTCCACTTT. Encoded protein: CASSPWSGDSPLHF.

This clonotype has just a few counts. This rearrangement joins TRBV6-2 or TRBV6-3 to TRBJ1-1; 7 bases map to TRBD1. Germline loops: CDR1 MNHEY, CDR2 SVGEGT. The CDR3 is made up of 16 amino acids. The V and J ends lost 2 bases and 0 bases, in that order; junction bases with no gene match: 6. This CDR3 reads CASSYSRGGMNTEAFF. CDR3 DNA sequence: TGTGCCAGCAGTTACAGCAGGGGGGGCATGAACACTGAAGCTTTCTTT.

The chain links TRBV28 to TRBJ2-2, with 8 bases fitting TRBD1. The CDR3 runs 14 residues. The germline CDR1 and CDR2 sequences are MDHEN and SYDVKM. V lost 10 bases to trimming and J lost 8 bases; unmatched junction nucleotides: 12. The chain's CDR3 is CATGQGYVSGELFF. In DNA, the CDR3 is TGTGCCACCGGACAGGGTTATGTTTCGGGGGAGCTGTTTTTT.

The V call is TRBV7-9, the J call TRBJ2-2; TRBD1 matches 9 bases. From germline, CDR1 is SEHNR and CDR2 FQNEAQ (reference sequence). The CDR3 length is 17 residues. Trimming took 2 bases from V and 3 from J; bases not matched to a gene: 7. DNA of the CDR3: TGTGCCAGCAGCTTACTTCCGGGACAGGGAGACACCGGGGAGCTGTTTTTT. Encoded protein: CASSLLPGQGDTGELFF.